Listed below are T cell receptor beta chains from one sample, sequenced in a study of T cells after yellow fever vaccination. TCRdb re-called the 5' RACE reads through MiXCR, storing one row per CDR3 protein. The data hold about 99,000 distinct CDR3 sequences, with around 5.5% observed a single time. The sequencing used CD8+ T cells sorted from PBMCs, collected 10 days after the yellow fever booster vaccination. These receptor sequences come from a young man who received the YFV17D yellow fever vaccine. The CDR3 runs from the conserved cysteine through the conserved F or W. Fields, in order: clone size, D gene, J gene, CDR3 length, V gene, CDR3 protein, CDR3 DNA. A D gene is named only where the DNA matches it firmly. Where a row states a size, it is once, few, many or the class of an expanded clone; other rows omit it.

few TRBD2 TRBJ2-1 15 TRBV12-3/TRBV12-4 CASSPLAGLGDEQFF TGTGCCAGCAGTCCTCTAGCGGGCCTAGGCGATGAGCAGTTCTTC
. . TRBJ2-3 14 TRBV7-9 CASSFDRYTDTQYF TGTGCCAGCAGCTTCGACAGATACACAGATACGCAGTATTTT
many TRBD2 TRBJ2-5 13 TRBV15 CATGGGIQETQYF TGTGCCACCGGGGGGGGAATCCAAGAGACCCAGTACTTC
few TRBD1 TRBJ2-7 16 TRBV5-1 CASSRIPRTGSYEQYF TGCGCCAGCAGCCGAATACCTAGGACAGGCTCCTACGAGCAGTACTTC
many TRBD2 TRBJ2-7 10 TRBV4-1 CANLADEQYF TGCGCCAACCTAGCGGACGAGCAGTACTTC
. . TRBJ2-3 16 TRBV12-3/TRBV12-4 CASSLNRRPSTDTQYF TGTGCCAGCAGTTTAAACAGGAGACCTAGCACAGATACGCAGTATTTT
many TRBD2 TRBJ2-3 13 TRBV20-1 CSAERGATDTQYF TGCAGTGCCGAGCGGGGAGCTACAGATACGCAGTATTTT
. TRBD1 TRBJ1-2 15 TRBV7-2 CASSLGSGQGYGYTF TGTGCCAGCAGCTTAGGGTCGGGACAGGGATATGGCTACACCTTC
. . TRBJ1-1 17 TRBV11-2 CASSLVTATEGLAEAFF TGTGCCAGCAGCTTAGTGACAGCCACAGAAGGGCTGGCAGAAGCTTTCTTT
. . TRBJ2-7 14 TRBV7-6 CASSLFGGANEQYF TGTGCCAGCAGCTTATTTGGGGGGGCAAACGAGCAGTACTTC
. TRBD1 TRBJ2-5 16 TRBV7-9 CASSLARRGRGKTQYF TGTGCCAGCAGCTTAGCGCGCCGGGGCAGGGGGAAGACCCAGTACTTC
. . TRBJ2-1 15 TRBV6-2/TRBV6-3 CASSYRGSYGNEQFF TGTGCCAGCAGTTATCGCGGGTCCTACGGCAATGAGCAGTTCTTC
. . TRBJ2-5 14 TRBV20-1 CSARVFGGQETQYF TGCAGTGCTCGGGTCTTCGGGGGCCAAGAGACCCAGTACTTC
many TRBD2 TRBJ2-3 17 TRBV7-6 CASSQLTSGGIVDTQYF TGTGCCAGCAGCCAACTGACTAGCGGGGGCATTGTGGATACGCAGTATTTT
few TRBD2 TRBJ2-5 18 TRBV20-1 CSVRESGDRVVGQETQYF TGCAGTGTTAGAGAGAGCGGGGACCGGGTCGTGGGGCAAGAGACCCAGTACTTC
few . TRBJ1-1 14 TRBV27 CASSVAGMNTEAFF TGTGCCAGCAGTGTCGCCGGGATGAACACTGAAGCTTTCTTT
few . TRBJ1-1 14 TRBV5-1 CASSLSPGGTEAFF TGCGCCAGCAGCCTTTCCCCGGGGGGCACTGAAGCTTTCTTT
few . TRBJ1-2 14 TRBV6-5 CASSYAARNYGYTF TGTGCCAGCAGTTACGCGGCAAGAAACTATGGCTACACCTTC
few TRBD2 TRBJ2-5 16 TRBV4-2 CASSQASGGRGETQYF TGTGCCAGCAGCCAGGCTAGCGGGGGGCGGGGAGAGACCCAGTACTTC
few . TRBJ1-2 15 TRBV21-1 CASSPFFVPMGGYTF TGTGCCAGCAGCCCTTTTTTCGTCCCGATGGGAGGCTACACCTTC
few . TRBJ2-5 14 TRBV20-1 CSAREGRPQETQYF TGCAGTGCTAGAGAGGGACGGCCCCAAGAGACCCAGTACTTC
many TRBD2 TRBJ2-3 17 TRBV20-1 CSAKPPGGTSLPDTQYF TGCAGTGCTAAGCCCCCCGGGGGGACTAGCTTGCCAGATACGCAGTATTTT
. TRBD1 TRBJ2-7 13 TRBV11-2 CASRVNRGNEQYF TGTGCCAGCAGGGTAAACAGGGGGAACGAGCAGTACTTC
many TRBD1 TRBJ2-5 20 TRBV29-1 CSVEVGPGQAYQETQGTQYF TGCAGCGTGGAGGTCGGACCGGGACAGGCTTACCAAGAGACCCAGGGAACCCAGTACTTC
few . TRBJ2-7 12 TRBV19 CASSFDYREQYF TGTGCCAGTAGTTTCGACTACCGGGAGCAGTACTTC
. . TRBJ2-7 16 TRBV6-2/TRBV6-3 CASSYSTGAASYEQYF TGTGCCAGCAGTTACTCGACGGGGGCAGCCTCCTACGAGCAGTACTTC
few . TRBJ1-1 14 TRBV7-2 CASSWGTGTLEAFF TGTGCCAGCAGCTGGGGGACCGGGACTTTAGAAGCTTTCTTT
. . TRBJ1-2 14 TRBV5-1 CASSFWGRPYGYTF TGCGCCAGCAGCTTCTGGGGTCGGCCTTATGGCTACACCTTC
. . TRBJ1-4 13 TRBV11-2 CASSLDWLGKLFF TGTGCCAGCAGCTTAGATTGGTTAGGAAAACTGTTTTTT
. . TRBJ1-1 12 TRBV7-9 CASSGGRTEAFF TGTGCCAGCAGCGGTGGACGCACTGAAGCTTTCTTT
. . TRBJ2-7 11 TRBV7-9 CASSLEAEQYF TGTGCCAGCAGCTTAGAGGCCGAGCAGTACTTC
few . TRBJ2-2 16 TRBV7-2 CASSLVFPGGTGELFF TGTGCCAGCAGCTTAGTTTTTCCAGGGGGGACCGGGGAGCTGTTTTTT
few TRBD1 TRBJ2-7 14 TRBV5-6 CASSLQGAIYEQYF TGTGCCAGCAGCTTACAGGGGGCGATCTACGAGCAGTACTTC
few . TRBJ2-5 15 TRBV18 CASSPLRGRKETQYF TGTGCCAGCTCACCTCTTCGAGGCAGAAAAGAGACCCAGTACTTC
. . TRBJ2-7 16 TRBV2 CASSDGGGKSSYEQYF TGTGCCAGCAGTGACGGCGGGGGCAAGTCCTCCTACGAGCAGTACTTC
many . TRBJ2-2 14 TRBV6-5 CASSYRGDTGELFF TGTGCCAGCAGTTACCGCGGGGACACCGGGGAGCTGTTTTTT
many . TRBJ1-6 13 TRBV5-1 CASSSRQNSPLHF TGCGCCAGCAGCTCTCGACAGAATTCACCCCTCCACTTT
few . TRBJ1-2 13 TRBV4-1 CASSPTVNYGYTF TGCGCCAGCAGTCCGACCGTGAACTATGGCTACACCTTC
many . TRBJ2-7 14 TRBV7-2 CASHWFGVKDEQYF TGTGCCAGTCACTGGTTTGGGGTGAAGGACGAGCAGTACTTC
many . TRBJ2-7 13 TRBV4-1 CASSQNRAGEQYF TGCGCCAGCAGCCAAAATCGTGCGGGCGAGCAGTACTTC
few . TRBJ1-2 14 TRBV4-1 CASSQDGGRGGYTF TGCGCCAGCAGCCAAGACGGGGGGAGAGGAGGCTACACCTTC
. . TRBJ2-7 12 TRBV25-1 CASSSFSYEQYF TGTGCCAGCAGTAGCTTCTCCTACGAGCAGTACTTC
many . TRBJ1-1 14 TRBV6-2/TRBV6-3 CASGRSRMNTEAFF TGTGCCAGCGGGAGATCCAGAATGAACACTGAAGCTTTCTTT
few . TRBJ1-2 14 TRBV6-2/TRBV6-3 CASSRTTITYGYTF TGTGCCAGCAGTAGGACTACAATTACCTATGGCTACACCTTC
few . TRBJ1-1 14 TRBV7-3 CASSPSPGDTEAFF TGTGCCAGCAGCCCCAGTCCCGGGGACACTGAAGCTTTCTTT
few . TRBJ2-3 13 TRBV5-4 CASSPVGEDTQYF TGTGCCAGCAGCCCTGTAGGTGAGGATACGCAGTATTTT
few . TRBJ2-5 13 TRBV28 CASSERDQETQYF TGTGCCAGCAGTGAAAGGGATCAAGAGACCCAGTACTTC
few . TRBJ2-7 14 TRBV7-2 CASSLYPSPYEQYF TGTGCCAGCAGCTTGTATCCCTCACCCTACGAGCAGTACTTC